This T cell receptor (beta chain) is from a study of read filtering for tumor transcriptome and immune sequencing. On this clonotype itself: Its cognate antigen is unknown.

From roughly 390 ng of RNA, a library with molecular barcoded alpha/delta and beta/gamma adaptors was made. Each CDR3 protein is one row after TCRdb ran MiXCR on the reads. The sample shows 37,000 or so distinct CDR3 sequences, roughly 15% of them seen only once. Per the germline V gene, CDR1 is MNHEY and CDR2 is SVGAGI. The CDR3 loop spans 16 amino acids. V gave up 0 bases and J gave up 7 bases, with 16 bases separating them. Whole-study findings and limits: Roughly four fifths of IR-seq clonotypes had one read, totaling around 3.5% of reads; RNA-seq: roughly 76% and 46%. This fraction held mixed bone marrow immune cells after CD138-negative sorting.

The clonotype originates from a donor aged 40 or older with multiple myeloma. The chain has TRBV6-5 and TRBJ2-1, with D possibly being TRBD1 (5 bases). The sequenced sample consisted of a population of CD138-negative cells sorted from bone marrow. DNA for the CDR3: TGTGCCAGCAGTTACTCGCTTTTACAGGCAGGGAATGAGCAGTTCTTC. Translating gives CASSYSLLQAGNEQFF.